The next 24 T cell receptor beta chains were all read from a single sample in a study of cytomegalovirus exposure and HLA in healthy donors. It was with 60 Vbeta and 13 Jbeta primers that the PCR ran. TCRdb's table, derived via immunoSEQ multiplex PCR, lists solely in-frame clones and lacks some. The profile covers 150,000 to 200,000 clones, with less than 90% appearing a single time and about 0.24% taken by the ten largest. The sequenced sample was PBMCs. The receptors shown here come from a boy younger than 18 in good health and CMV-seronegative.

The gene calls are TRBV30 and TRBJ1-2, with TRBD1 matching over 8 bases. The CDR3 is 14 residues long. Germline values: CDR1 GTSNPN, CDR2 SVGIG (reference sequence). Losses at the gene ends were 2 bases for V and 5 bases for J; bases not matched to a gene: 7. CDR3 DNA: TGTGCCTGGAGTACCTCCGGACAGGGTTATGGCTACACCTTC. As protein: CAWSTSGQGYGYTF.

The CDR3 sequence: CASSLRTGNNQPQHF. The CDR3 nucleotides are TGTGCCAGCAGCTTGCGGACAGGGAACAATCAGCCCCAGCATTTT. The V and J genes are TRBV5-6 and TRBJ1-5, with TRBD1 matching over 8 bases. After removal of 1 base from V and 3 bases from J, the junction contained 3 bases not matched to a gene. CDR1 is SGHDT and CDR2 is YYEEEE in the germline V gene. The CDR3 has 15 amino acids.

The rearrangement links TRBV19 to TRBJ1-2; D not resolved. The CDR3 extends over 13 amino acids. The V end was cut by 2 bases, the J end by 5 bases, with 9 bases between. CDR1 LNHDA and CDR2 SQIVND come from the germline V gene (reference sequence). CDR3 sequence (DNA): TGTGCCAGTAGTATAAATTTCGGGTATGGCTACACCTTC. As protein: CASSINFGYGYTF.

The J gene is TRBJ2-7, the V gene TRBV6-1, with D tentatively TRBD2 (5 bases). The CDR3 length is 15 residues. V dropped 4 bases and J dropped 3 bases, with 16 bases sitting between them. The germline gives CDR1 MNHNS, CDR2 SASEGT. CDR3 region: CASSAPSGSYYEQYF. The DNA for the CDR3 is TGTGCCAGCAGTGCCCCATCGGGGTCCTACTACGAGCAGTACTTC.

The V and J genes are TRBV4-1 and TRBJ2-5; 14 bases line up with TRBD2. The germline V gene has CDR1 MGHRA and CDR2 YSYEKL. Trimming removed 3 bases from V and 5 bases from J; junction bases left unmatched: 11. The length of the CDR3 is 18 residues. The CDR3 is CASSHAPGLAGVWETQYF. In DNA form, the CDR3 reads TGCGCCAGCAGCCATGCTCCGGGACTAGCGGGGGTCTGGGAGACCCAGTACTTC.

The rearrangement joins TRBV7-8 to TRBJ2-7; TRBD1 matches at 9 bases. CDR3 length equals 15 residues. With 1 base clipped from V and 6 bases from J, the junction kept 7 bases outside the gene matches. Germline V gene sequence: CDR1 SGHVS, CDR2 FQNEAQ. This CDR3 is CASSLVGQGIGEQYF. The CDR3 coding sequence is TGTGCCAGCAGCTTAGTAGGACAGGGGATCGGCGAGCAGTACTTC.

The chain is built from TRBV5-1 and TRBJ1-2, with TRBD1 as a possible D gene (5 bases). Trimming shortened V by 0 bases and J by 5 bases, and 8 bases separated the two germline ends. The CDR3 runs 13 residues. The germline V gene encodes CDR1 SGHRS and CDR2 YFSETQ. CDR3 region: CASSLVRGYGYTF. The CDR3 DNA is TGCGCCAGCAGCTTGGTTCGGGGGTATGGCTACACCTTC.

The rearrangement joins TRBV5-1 to TRBJ2-2; TRBD2 aligns across 12 bases. The CDR3 totals 16 residues. Germline CDR1 and CDR2: SGHRS and YFSETQ. V was pared by 3 bases and J by 6 bases, with 6 bases of the junction left unmatched. CDR3 sequence (DNA): TGCGCCAGCAGCTCACTAGCGGGAGGACGAGCCGGGGAGCTGTTTTTT. Amino acid sequence: CASSSLAGGRAGELFF.

The chain recombines TRBV14 with TRBJ1-3; 12 bases agree with TRBD1. CDR1 SGHDN and CDR2 FVKESK come from the germline V gene. V gave up 4 bases and J gave up 2 bases; unmatched junction bases: 15. The length of the CDR3 is 20 residues. The CDR3, as DNA: TGTGCCAGCAGCCGAAATTCCGGGACAGGGGGCGCAAAGCCTGGAAACACCATATATTTT. Protein sequence: CASSRNSGTGGAKPGNTIYF.

This clone was observed a single time. This chain connects TRBV6-5 to TRBJ2-5; D not certain. The J call may be wrong; the DNA end is better matched by TRBJ2-7. CDR3 size: 12 residues. Germline CDR1 reads MNHEY; CDR2 reads SVGAGI. The CDR3 loop is CASSGALNEQYF. Written as DNA, the CDR3 is TGTGCCAGCAGTGGAGCATTGAACGAGCAGTACTTC.

V is TRBV27 and J is TRBJ1-5, with D maybe TRBD1 (5 bases). V lost 6 bases to trimming and J lost 7 bases, with 16 bases between them. This CDR3 is 14 amino acids long. Per germline, CDR1 MNHEY and CDR2 SMNVEV (reference sequence). CDR3 protein: CASSRAETRQPQHF. The CDR3 DNA is TGTGCCAGCAGCAGGGCCGAAACCAGGCAGCCCCAGCATTTT.

The J gene is TRBJ2-3, the V gene TRBV7-2; maybe TRBD2 (6 bases). The CDR3 is made up of 14 amino acids. The germline V and J ends were trimmed by 10 bases and 2 bases, with 16 bases remaining between them. The germline V gene encodes CDR1 SGHTA and CDR2 FQGNSA. In nucleotides, the CDR3 is TGTGCCACCGAACCGGGACTCCCCACAGATACGCAGTATTTT. This sequence encodes CATEPGLPTDTQYF.

The CDR3 DNA sequence: TGTGCCAGTAGTACAGCTACTATGAACACTGAAGCTTTCTTT. Protein: CASSTATMNTEAFF. This sequence joins TRBV19 and TRBJ1-1; D is unclear. CDR1 is LNHDA and CDR2 is SQIVND in the germline V gene (reference sequence). The V gene lost 4 bases and the J gene lost 0 bases, with 9 bases spanning the gap. CDR3 length: 14 residues.

The chain is built from TRBV27 and TRBJ1-1, with a weak D call TRBD1 (5 bases). Trimming shortened V by 6 bases and J by 12 bases, and 23 bases separated the two germline ends. Germline lookup yields CDR1 MNHEY and CDR2 SMNVEV (reference sequence). The CDR3 runs to 14 residues. CDR3 sequence (DNA): TGTGCCAGCAGCCTATCTGGGGCGGCCCGTGAGACTTTCTTT. It translates to CASSLSGAARETFF.

The chain joins TRBV2 to TRBJ1-1; D possibly corresponds to TRBD1 (6 bases). This CDR3 is built from 12 residues. CDR1 and CDR2 (germline): SNHLY, FYNNEI. Between the trimmed V and J ends, which lost 5 bases and 7 bases, there was a span of 11 bases. The CDR3 protein is CASSLTGYEAFF. CDR3 in DNA: TGTGCCAGCAGTCTTACAGGGTATGAAGCTTTCTTT.

The J gene is TRBJ2-7, the V gene TRBV28; TRBD2 matches at 9 bases. Losses at the gene ends were 7 bases for V and 2 bases for J; bases not matched to a gene: 6. CDR1 is MDHEN, CDR2 SYDVKM, per germline. This CDR3 region has 14 residues. The CDR3 spells CASTRTSATYEQYF. CDR3 nucleotide sequence: TGTGCCAGCACCCGGACTAGCGCAACCTACGAGCAGTACTTC.

Of note for this clone: The germline gene is not matched at one end of the junction; a read error may be the cause. The gene calls are TRBV7-7 and TRBJ2-3; 9 bases agree with TRBD2. This CDR3 is 15 amino acids long. Germline CDR1 reads SSHAT; CDR2 reads FNYEAQ (reference sequence). CDR3 amino acids: CASSLSGRPTDTQYF. Here the CDR3 DNA reads TGTGCTAGCAGCTTAAGCGGGAGGCCCACAGATACGCAGTATTTT.

The genes are TRBV9 and TRBJ2-1; 10 bases are shared with TRBD2. The CDR3 spans 16 residues. The V and J ends lost 1 base and 4 bases, in that order; junction bases with no gene match: 5. CDR1 is SGDLS, CDR2 YYNGEE, per germline. DNA of the CDR3: TGTGCCAGCAGCGTAACCGGGACTAGCGTATACAATGAGCAGTTCTTC. Its protein is CASSVTGTSVYNEQFF. The complete variable domain, with remaining parts taken from reference TRBV9 and TRBJ2-1, reads DSGVTQTPKHLITATGQRVTLRCSPRSGDLSVYWYQQSLDQGLQFLIQYYNGEERAKGNILERFSAQQFPDLHSELNLSSLELGDSALYFCASSVTGTSVYNEQFFGPGTRLTVL.

The J gene is TRBJ1-5, the V gene TRBV10-3; D is ambiguous. This CDR3 has 13 amino acids. Between the trimmed V and J ends, which lost 2 bases and 6 bases, there was a span of 8 bases. Per germline, CDR1 ENHRY and CDR2 SYGVKD. CDR3 residues: CAISEARGQPQHF. CDR3 coding DNA: TGTGCCATCAGTGAGGCTCGCGGTCAGCCCCAGCATTTT.

The count of this clone is one. Germline is not matched at one junction end, which may reflect a read error. The CDR3 protein is CASSSASGSKTVF. The CDR3 DNA reads TGTGCCAGTAGTTCCGCTAGCGGGAGTAAAACGGTCTTC. The chain carries TRBV19 and TRBJ2-1, with TRBD2 matching over 10 bases. This CDR3 is built from 13 residues. Germline V gene data show CDR1 as LNHDA and CDR2 as SQIVND (reference sequence).

This clone was seen more than once but under ten times. The genes are TRBV13 and TRBJ2-5; a weak D match, TRBD2 (6 bases). Trimming shortened V by 5 bases and J by 2 bases, and 24 bases separated the two germline ends. Germline CDR1 reads PRHDT; CDR2 reads FYEKMQ (reference sequence). The CDR3 runs to 18 residues. In DNA, the CDR3 is TGTGCCAGCAGCCAACGGGGGAGTGGTGTAGGAGTGCAAGAGACCCAGTACTTC. Translated: CASSQRGSGVGVQETQYF.

The gene calls are TRBV23-1 and TRBJ2-5, with 7 nucleotides matching TRBD2. TRBV23-1 is treated as an ORF (open reading frame) with a function not yet certain. After removal of 3 bases from V and 5 bases from J, the junction contained 9 bases not matched to a gene. This CDR3 contains 15 residues. CDR3 amino acids: CASSHREPGGETQYF. The CDR3 nucleotides read TGCGCCAGCAGTCACCGGGAGCCGGGGGGTGAGACCCAGTACTTC.

V usage is TRBV7-3 and J usage is TRBJ1-1, with 7 bases identical to TRBD1. The CDR3 has 13 amino acids. From germline, CDR1 is SGHTA and CDR2 FQGTGA. Germline trimming cut 3 bases from V and 3 bases from J; bases unmatched to any gene: 1. The CDR3 DNA sequence: TGTGCCAGCAGCTTCGACAGGGACACTGAAGCTTTCTTT. As protein: CASSFDRDTEAFF. Supplemented by reference TRBV7-3 and TRBJ1-1, the full variable domain reads GAGVSQTPSNKVTEKGKYVELRCDPISGHTALYWYRQSLGQGPEFLIYFQGTGAADDSGLPNDRFFAVRPEGSVSTLKIQRTERGDSAVYLCASSFDRDTEAFFGQGTRLTVV.

The CDR3 nucleotides read TGTGCCTGGAGTGCGAGAACCGGGACAGGTAGCGAGCAGTACTTC. Translated, it gives CAWSARTGTGSEQYF. The chain is built from TRBV30 and TRBJ2-7; TRBD1 aligns across 8 bases. Per the germline V gene, CDR1 is GTSNPN and CDR2 is SVGIG (reference sequence). This CDR3 region has 15 residues. Trimming cost V 1 base and J 6 bases; bases outside gene matches: 11.